This T cell receptor (beta chain) was captured in a study of CD8 T cells in ankylosing spondylitis (dated by TCRdb to about 2017). Regarding the research as a whole: The study profiled T cell receptor beta repertoires in healthy donors and ankylosing spondylitis patients to find disease-linked TCR variants. The full study cohort comprised roughly 24 ankylosing spondylitis patients and approximately 100 healthy donors. Peripheral blood was sampled, and synovial fluid was additionally collected from ankylosing spondylitis patients.

The full study reports these points: The disease-linked clones showed a CD8+ phenotype and occurred at relatively low frequencies in peripheral blood. According to the report, matched synovial fluid samples from ankylosing spondylitis patients were significantly enriched for the disease-linked clones. Some motif variants had previously been reported in the synovial fluid and blood of reactive arthritis patients, which suggests shared mechanisms of disease initiation. A TCR beta motif of fewer than 10 highly homologous amino acid variants appeared characteristic of blood from ankylosing spondylitis patients.

Sequencing was carried out with an Illumina HiSeq 2500. Quantitative 5'-RACE with molecular barcodes was used to prepare TCR beta libraries. In the authors' own workflow: A new computational method based on a probabilistic model of VDJ rearrangement was used to identify disease-linked TCR variants. The public reads were quality trimmed at Q25 with fastp and then assembled into clones with MiXCR by TCRdb, keeping productive beta chains. Every CDR3 protein is listed once, alongside the most common genes and DNA of its rows. What appears here as the V and J calls and clone size reflects TCRdb's work, not the paper's. The sample table records fewer than 400,000 distinct CDR3 sequences; roughly 14% of these occur just once. The ten top clones hold roughly 0.99% of the sample. From the germline V gene (reference sequence), CDR1 is GTSNPN and CDR2 is SVGIG. Reading from cysteine to phenylalanine, the CDR3 counts 14 amino acids. Only the CDR3 DNA stays, 42 bases, in frame from base 1. Trimming at the junction amounts to 4 bases on V and 0 bases on J, and the germline ends lie 13 bases apart.

A few counts support this clonotype. It lacks a known antigen. No much larger clonotype is one base removed from it; base qualities were not supplied. The TCR was taken from a male donor with ankylosing spondylitis or in good health (not recorded which). Material for sequencing was blood, either unsorted or a sorted T cell fraction (not recorded which). Here the chain combines TRBV30 and TRBJ2-7, with the D gene uncertain. The nucleotides are TGTGCCTGGACCCAAGGAAGGGCCTCCTACGAGCAGTACTTC. Its protein reads: CAWTQGRASYEQYF.